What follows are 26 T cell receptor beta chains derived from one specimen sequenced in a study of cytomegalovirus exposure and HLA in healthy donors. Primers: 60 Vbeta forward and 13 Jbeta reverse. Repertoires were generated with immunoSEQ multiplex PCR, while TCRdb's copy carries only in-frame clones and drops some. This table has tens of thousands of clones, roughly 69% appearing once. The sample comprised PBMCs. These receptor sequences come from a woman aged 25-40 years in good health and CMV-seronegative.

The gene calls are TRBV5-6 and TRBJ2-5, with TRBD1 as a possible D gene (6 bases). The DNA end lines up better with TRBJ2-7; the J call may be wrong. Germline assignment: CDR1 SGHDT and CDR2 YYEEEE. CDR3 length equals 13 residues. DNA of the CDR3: TGTGCCAGCAGCGCAGGGGCCTCCTACGAGCAGTACTTC. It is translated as CASSAGASYEQYF.

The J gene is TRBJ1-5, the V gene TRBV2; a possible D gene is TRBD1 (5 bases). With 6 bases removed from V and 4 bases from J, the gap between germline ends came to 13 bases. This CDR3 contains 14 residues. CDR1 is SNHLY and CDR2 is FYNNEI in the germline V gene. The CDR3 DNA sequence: TGTGCCAGCAGGGGGCCAGACCTTAATCAGCCCCAGCATTTT. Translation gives CASRGPDLNQPQHF.

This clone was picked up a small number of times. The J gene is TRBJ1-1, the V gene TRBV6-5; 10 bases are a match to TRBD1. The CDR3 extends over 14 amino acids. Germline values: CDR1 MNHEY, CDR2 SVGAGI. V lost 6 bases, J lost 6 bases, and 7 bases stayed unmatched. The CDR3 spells CASSPGTGASEAFF. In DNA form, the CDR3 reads TGTGCCAGCAGCCCCGGGACAGGGGCTTCTGAAGCTTTCTTT.

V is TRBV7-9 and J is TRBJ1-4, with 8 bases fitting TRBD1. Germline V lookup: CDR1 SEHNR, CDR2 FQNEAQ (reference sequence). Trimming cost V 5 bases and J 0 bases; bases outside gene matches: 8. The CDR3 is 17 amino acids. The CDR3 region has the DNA TGTGCCAGCAGCATAACCGGACAGGGAGCAACTAATGAAAAACTGTTTTTT. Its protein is CASSITGQGATNEKLFF.

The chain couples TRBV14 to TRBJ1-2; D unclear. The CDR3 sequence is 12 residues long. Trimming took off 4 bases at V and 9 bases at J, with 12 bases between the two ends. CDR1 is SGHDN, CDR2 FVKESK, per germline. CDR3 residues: CASSPSMLSYTF. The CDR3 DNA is TGTGCCAGCAGCCCGAGTATGTTGAGCTACACCTTC.

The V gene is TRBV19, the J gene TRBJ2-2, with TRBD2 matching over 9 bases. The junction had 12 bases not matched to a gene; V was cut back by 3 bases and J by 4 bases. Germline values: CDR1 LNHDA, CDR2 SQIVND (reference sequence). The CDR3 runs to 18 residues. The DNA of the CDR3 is TGTGCCAGTAGTATTCTTTTCTCTTTGGGACTAGCCACCGGGGAGCTGTTTTTT. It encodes CASSILFSLGLATGELFF. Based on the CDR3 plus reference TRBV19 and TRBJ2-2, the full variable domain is DGGITQSPKYLFRKEGQNVTLSCEQNLNHDAMYWYRQDPGQGLRLIYYSQIVNDFQKGDIAEGYSVSREKKESFPLTVTSAQKNPTAFYLCASSILFSLGLATGELFFGEGSRLTVL.

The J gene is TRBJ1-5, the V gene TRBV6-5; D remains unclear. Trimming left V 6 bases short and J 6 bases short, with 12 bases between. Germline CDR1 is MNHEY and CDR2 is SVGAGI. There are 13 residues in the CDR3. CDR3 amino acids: CASSPPGFQPQHF. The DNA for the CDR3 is TGTGCCAGCAGCCCCCCGGGATTTCAGCCCCAGCATTTT.

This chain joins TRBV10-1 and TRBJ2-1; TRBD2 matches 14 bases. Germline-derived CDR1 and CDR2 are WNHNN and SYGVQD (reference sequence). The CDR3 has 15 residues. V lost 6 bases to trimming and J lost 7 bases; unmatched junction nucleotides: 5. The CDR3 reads CASRPGLAGANEQFF. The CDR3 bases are TGCGCCAGCAGACCGGGACTAGCGGGAGCGAATGAGCAGTTCTTC.

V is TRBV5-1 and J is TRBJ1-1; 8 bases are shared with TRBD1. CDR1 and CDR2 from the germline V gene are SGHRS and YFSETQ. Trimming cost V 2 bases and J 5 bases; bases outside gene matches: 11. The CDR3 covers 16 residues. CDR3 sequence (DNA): TGCGCCAGCAGCTTTAGAACCGGGACAGGACGGACTGAAGCTTTCTTT. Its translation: CASSFRTGTGRTEAFF.

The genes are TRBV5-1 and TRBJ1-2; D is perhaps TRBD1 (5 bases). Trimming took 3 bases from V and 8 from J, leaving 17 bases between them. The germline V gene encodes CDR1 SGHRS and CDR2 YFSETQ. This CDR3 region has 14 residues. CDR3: CASSYAGAAGGYTF. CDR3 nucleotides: TGCGCCAGCAGCTACGCCGGGGCCGCGGGGGGCTACACCTTC.

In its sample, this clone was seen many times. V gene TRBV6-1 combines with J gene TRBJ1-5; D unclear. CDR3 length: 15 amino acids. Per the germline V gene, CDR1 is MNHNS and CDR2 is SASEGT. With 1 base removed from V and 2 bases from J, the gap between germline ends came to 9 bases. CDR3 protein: CASSEDPSGNQPQHF. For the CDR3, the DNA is TGTGCCAGCAGTGAAGACCCGTCGGGCAATCAGCCCCAGCATTTT.

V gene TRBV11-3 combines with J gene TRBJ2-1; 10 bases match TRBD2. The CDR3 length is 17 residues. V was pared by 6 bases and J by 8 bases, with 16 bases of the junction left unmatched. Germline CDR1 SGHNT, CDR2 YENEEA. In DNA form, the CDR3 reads TGTGCCAGCAGTTTCCGACCCGGAGCGGGAGGGTTTCATGAGCAGTTCTTC. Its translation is CASSFRPGAGGFHEQFF.

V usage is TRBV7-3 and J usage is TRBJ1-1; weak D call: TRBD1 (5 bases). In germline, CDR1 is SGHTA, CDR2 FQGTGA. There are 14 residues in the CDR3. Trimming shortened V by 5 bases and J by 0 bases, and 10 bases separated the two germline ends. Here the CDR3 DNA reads TGTGCCAGCAGCACAGGAGGGGTGAACACTGAAGCTTTCTTT. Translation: CASSTGGVNTEAFF.

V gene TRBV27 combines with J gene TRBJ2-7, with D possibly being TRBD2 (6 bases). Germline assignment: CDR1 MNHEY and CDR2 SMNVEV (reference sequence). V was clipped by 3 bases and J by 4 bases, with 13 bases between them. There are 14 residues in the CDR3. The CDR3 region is CASSFRGSPYEQYF. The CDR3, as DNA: TGTGCCAGCAGTTTCCGGGGGTCCCCGTACGAGCAGTACTTC.

In DNA, the CDR3 is TGTGCCAGCAGCCTCGGACTGAGATATGGCTACACCTTC. As protein: CASSLGLRYGYTF. This chain uses TRBV14 with TRBJ1-2; D call uncertain. V dropped 4 bases and J dropped 5 bases, with 11 bases sitting between them. The CDR3 has 13 residues. The germline V gene encodes CDR1 SGHDN and CDR2 FVKESK.

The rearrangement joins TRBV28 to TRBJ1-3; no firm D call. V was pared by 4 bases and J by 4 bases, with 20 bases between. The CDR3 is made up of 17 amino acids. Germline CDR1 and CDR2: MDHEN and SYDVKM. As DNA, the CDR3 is TGTGCCAGCAGTTCACCCGCCCGGACGGCGGGGGGAAACACCATATATTTT. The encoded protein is CASSSPARTAGGNTIYF. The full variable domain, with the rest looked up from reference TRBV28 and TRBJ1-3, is DVKVTQSSRYLVKRTGEKVFLECVQDMDHENMFWYRQDPGLGLRLIYFSYDVKMKEKGDIPEGYSVSREKKERFSLILESASTNQTSMYLCASSSPARTAGGNTIYFGEGSWLTVV.

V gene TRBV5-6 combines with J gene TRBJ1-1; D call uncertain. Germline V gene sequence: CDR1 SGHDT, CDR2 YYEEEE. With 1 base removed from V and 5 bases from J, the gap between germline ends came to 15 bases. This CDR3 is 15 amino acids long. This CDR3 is CASSLIGTESTEAFF. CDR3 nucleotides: TGTGCCAGCAGCTTGATTGGCACAGAGTCAACTGAAGCTTTCTTT. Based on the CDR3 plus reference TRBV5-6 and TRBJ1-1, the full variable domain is DAGVTQSPTHLIKTRGQQVTLRCSPKSGHDTVSWYQQALGQGPQFIFQYYEEEERQRGNFPDRFSGHQFPNYSSELNVNALLLGDSALYLCASSLIGTESTEAFFGQGTRLTVV.

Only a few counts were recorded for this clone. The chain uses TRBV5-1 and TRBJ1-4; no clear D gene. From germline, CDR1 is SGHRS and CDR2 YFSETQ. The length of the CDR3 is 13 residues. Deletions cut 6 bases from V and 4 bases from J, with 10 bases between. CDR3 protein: CASKWYGNEKLFF. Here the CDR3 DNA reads TGCGCCAGCAAATGGTACGGTAATGAAAAACTGTTTTTT.

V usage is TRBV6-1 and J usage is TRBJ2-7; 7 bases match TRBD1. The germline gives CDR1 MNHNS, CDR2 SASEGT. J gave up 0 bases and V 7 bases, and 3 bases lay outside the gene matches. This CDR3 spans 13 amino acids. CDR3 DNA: TGTGCCAGCAATTACAGGGGCTCCTACGAGCAGTACTTC. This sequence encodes CASNYRGSYEQYF.

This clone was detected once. This chain's CDR3 is CASSVLAGGPDTQYF. In nucleotides, the CDR3 is TGTGCCAGCAGCGTACTAGCGGGGGGTCCAGATACGCAGTATTTT. This chain uses TRBV6-1 with TRBJ2-3, with 12 bases matching TRBD2. The CDR3 spans 15 residues. Trimming took 6 bases from V and 4 from J; bases not matched to a gene: 5. Germline CDR1 MNHNS, CDR2 SASEGT.

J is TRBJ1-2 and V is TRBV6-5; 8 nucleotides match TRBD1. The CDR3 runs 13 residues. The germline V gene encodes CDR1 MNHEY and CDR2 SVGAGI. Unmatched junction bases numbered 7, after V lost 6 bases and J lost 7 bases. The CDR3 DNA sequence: TGTGCCAGCAGCCAGACAGGGGACCTTGGCTACACCTTC. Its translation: CASSQTGDLGYTF.

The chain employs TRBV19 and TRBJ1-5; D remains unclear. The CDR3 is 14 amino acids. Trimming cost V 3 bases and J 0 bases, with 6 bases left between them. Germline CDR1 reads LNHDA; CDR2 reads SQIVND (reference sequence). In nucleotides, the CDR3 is TGTGCCAGTAGTATGGGAGTTAGCAATCAGCCCCAGCATTTT. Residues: CASSMGVSNQPQHF.

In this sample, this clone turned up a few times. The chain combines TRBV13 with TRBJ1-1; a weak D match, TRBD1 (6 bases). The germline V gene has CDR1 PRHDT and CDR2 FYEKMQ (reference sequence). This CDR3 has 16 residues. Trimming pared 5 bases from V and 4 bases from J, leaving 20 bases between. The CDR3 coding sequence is TGTGCCAGCAGCCCCTATTTCACAGGGAGTGGCACTGAAGCTTTCTTT. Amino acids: CASSPYFTGSGTEAFF.

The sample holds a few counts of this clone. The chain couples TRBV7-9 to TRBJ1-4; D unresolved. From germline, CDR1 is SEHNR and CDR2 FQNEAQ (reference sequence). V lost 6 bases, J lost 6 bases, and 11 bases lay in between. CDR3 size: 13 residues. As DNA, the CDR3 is TGTGCCAGCAGGTCTGGGAGGGATGAAAAACTGTTTTTT. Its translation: CASRSGRDEKLFF.

The DNA for the CDR3 is TGTGCCACCCTACGCCCGACAGACTTAGGGGGCTACACCTTC. It codes for CATLRPTDLGGYTF. The rearrangement uses TRBV7-2 and TRBJ1-2; a weak D match, TRBD1 (5 bases). CDR3 length: 14 residues. V lost 10 bases and J lost 8, with 23 bases in between. Germline CDR1 is SGHTA and CDR2 is FQGNSA.

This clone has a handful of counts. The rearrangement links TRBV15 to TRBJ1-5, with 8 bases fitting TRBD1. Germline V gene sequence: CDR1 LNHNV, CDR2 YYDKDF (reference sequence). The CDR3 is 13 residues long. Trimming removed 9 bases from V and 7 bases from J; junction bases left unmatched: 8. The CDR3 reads CATGDRGGQPQHF. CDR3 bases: TGTGCCACTGGAGACAGGGGAGGACAGCCCCAGCATTTT. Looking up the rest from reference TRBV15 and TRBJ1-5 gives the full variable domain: DAMVIQNPRYQVTQFGKPVTLSCSQTLNHNVMYWYQQKSSQAPKLLFHYYDKDFNNEADTPDNFQSRRPNTSFCFLDIRSPGLGDTAMYLCATGDRGGQPQHFGDGTRLSIL.